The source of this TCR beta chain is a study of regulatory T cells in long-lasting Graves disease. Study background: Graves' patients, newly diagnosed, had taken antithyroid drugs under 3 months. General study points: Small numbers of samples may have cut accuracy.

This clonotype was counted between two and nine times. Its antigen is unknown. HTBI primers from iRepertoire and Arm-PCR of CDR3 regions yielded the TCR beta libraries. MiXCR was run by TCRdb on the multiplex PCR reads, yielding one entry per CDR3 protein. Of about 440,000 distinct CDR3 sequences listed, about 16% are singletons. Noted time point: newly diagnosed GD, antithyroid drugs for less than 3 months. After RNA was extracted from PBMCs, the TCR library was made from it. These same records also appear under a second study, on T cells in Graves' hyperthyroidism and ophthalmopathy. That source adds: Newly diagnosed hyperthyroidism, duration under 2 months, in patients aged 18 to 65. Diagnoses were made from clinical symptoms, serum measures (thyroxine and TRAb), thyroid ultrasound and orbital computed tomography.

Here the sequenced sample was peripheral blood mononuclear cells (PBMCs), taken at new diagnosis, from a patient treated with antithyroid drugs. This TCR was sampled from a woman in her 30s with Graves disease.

DNA of the CDR3: TGTGCCAGCAGCCCCATAGCGGGAGAAACAGATACGCAGTATTTT. Its protein product is CASSPIAGETDTQYF. The chain joins TRBV12-3 or TRBV12-4 to TRBJ2-3; 9 nucleotides line up with TRBD2. The CDR3 is made up of 15 amino acids. Trimming removed 6 bases from V and 3 bases from J; junction bases left unmatched: 7.